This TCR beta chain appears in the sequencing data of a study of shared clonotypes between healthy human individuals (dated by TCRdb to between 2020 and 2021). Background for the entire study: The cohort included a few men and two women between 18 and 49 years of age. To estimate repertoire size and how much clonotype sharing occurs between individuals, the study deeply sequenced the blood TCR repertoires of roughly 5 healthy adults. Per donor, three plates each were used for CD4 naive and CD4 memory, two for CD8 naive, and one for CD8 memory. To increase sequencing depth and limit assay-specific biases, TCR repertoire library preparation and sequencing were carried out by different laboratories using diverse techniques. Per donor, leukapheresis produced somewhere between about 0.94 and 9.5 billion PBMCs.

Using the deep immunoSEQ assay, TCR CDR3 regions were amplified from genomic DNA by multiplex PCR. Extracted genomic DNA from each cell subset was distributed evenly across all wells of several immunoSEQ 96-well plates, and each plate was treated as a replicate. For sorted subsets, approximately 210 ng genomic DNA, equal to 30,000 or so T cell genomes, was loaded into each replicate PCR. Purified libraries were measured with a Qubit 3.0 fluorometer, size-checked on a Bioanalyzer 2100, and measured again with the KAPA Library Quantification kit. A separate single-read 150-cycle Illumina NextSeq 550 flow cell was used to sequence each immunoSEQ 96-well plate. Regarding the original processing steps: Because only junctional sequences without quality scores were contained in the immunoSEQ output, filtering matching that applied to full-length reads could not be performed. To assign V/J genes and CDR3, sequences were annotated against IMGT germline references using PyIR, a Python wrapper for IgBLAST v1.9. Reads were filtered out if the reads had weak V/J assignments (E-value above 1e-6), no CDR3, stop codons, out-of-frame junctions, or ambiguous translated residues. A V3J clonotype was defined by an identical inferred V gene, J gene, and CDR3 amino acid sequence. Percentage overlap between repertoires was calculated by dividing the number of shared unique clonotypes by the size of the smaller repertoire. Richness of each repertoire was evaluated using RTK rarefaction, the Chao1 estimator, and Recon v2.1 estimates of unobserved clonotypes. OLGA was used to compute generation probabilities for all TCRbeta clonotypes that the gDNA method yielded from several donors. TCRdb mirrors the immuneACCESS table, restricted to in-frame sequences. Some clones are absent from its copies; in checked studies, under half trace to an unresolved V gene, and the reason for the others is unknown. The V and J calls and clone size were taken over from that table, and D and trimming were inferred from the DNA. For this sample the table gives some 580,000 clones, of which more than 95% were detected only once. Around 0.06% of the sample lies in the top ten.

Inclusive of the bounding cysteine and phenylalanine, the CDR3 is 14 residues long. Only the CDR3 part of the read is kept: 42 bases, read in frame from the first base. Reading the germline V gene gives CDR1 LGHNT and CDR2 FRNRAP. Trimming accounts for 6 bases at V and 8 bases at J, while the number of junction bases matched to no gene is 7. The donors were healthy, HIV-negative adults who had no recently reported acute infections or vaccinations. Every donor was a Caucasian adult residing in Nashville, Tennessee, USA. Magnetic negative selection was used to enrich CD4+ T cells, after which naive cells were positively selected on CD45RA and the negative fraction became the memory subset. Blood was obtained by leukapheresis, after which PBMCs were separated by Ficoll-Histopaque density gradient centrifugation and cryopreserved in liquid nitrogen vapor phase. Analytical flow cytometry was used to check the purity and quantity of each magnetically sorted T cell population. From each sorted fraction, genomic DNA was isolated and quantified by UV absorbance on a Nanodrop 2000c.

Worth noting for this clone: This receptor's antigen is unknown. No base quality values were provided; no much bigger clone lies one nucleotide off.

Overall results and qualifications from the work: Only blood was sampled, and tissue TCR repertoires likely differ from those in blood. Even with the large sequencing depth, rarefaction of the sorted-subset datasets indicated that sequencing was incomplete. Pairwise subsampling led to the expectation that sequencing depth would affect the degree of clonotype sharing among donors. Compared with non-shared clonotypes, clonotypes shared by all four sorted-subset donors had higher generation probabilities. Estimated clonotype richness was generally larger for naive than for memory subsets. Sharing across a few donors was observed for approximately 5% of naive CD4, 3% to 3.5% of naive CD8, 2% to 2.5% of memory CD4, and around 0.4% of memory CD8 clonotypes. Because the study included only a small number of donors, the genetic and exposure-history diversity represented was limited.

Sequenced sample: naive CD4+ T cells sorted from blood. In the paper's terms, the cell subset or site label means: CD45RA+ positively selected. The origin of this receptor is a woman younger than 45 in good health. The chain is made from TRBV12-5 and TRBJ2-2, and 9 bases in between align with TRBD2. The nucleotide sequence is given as TGTGCTAGTGGGCCTAGCGGGGCGGAGGGGGAGCTGTTTTTT. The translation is CASGPSGAEGELFF.